Shown below are 5 T cell receptor beta chains from a single sample sequenced in a study of CD8 T cells in ankylosing spondylitis. TCRdb reprocessed the 5' RACE reads with MiXCR, giving one entry per CDR3 protein. The sample includes a few hundred thousand distinct CDR3 sequences, less than 25% of them seen just once. The sample was blood, either unsorted or a sorted T cell fraction (not recorded which). The source is a female donor with ankylosing spondylitis or in good health (not recorded which).

The chain recombines TRBV28 with TRBJ1-6; D unclear. Trimming pared 6 bases from V and 7 bases from J, leaving 16 bases between. Germline assignment: CDR1 MDHEN and CDR2 SYDVKM. The CDR3 is 15 residues long. CDR3 DNA: TGTGCCAGCAGGGTTAGAATACTCGTGAATTCACCCCTCCACTTT. Residues: CASRVRILVNSPLHF.

This clonotype has a count of ten or more. V and J are TRBV20-1 and TRBJ2-1, with 9 bases fitting TRBD2. The V gene end was trimmed by 5 bases and the J gene end by 5 bases; junction bases not matched to a gene: 10. From germline, CDR1 is DFQATT and CDR2 SNEGSKA (reference sequence). The CDR3 spans 15 residues. This chain's CDR3 is CSARLAGRDNNEQFF. The CDR3 DNA is TGCAGTGCTCGTCTAGCGGGACGGGACAACAATGAGCAGTTCTTC.

In regard to this clonotype: One end of the junction does not line up with germline, which may come from a read error. The CDR3 spells CCARDLVGSRSTDTQYF. The CDR3 DNA reads TGCTGTGCTAGAGATCTTGTCGGTAGCAGAAGCACAGATACGCAGTATTTT. The chain links TRBV20-1 to TRBJ2-3; D remains unclear. This CDR3 is 17 amino acids long. CDR1 and CDR2 (germline): DFQATT, SNEGSKA (reference sequence).

The chain links TRBV5-6 to TRBJ1-5; the D is unclear. Trimming took 4 bases from V and 6 from J, leaving 11 bases between them. The CDR3 is 13 residues long. Germline CDR1 reads SGHDT; CDR2 reads YYEEEE. The CDR3 is CASSKRFGQPQHF. The CDR3 DNA sequence: TGTGCCAGCAGCAAACGGTTCGGTCAGCCCCAGCATTTT.

The chain carries TRBV27 and TRBJ1-2; the D is unclear. V lost 5 bases to trimming and J lost 2 bases, with 15 bases between them. The CDR3 runs 15 residues. Per the germline V gene, CDR1 is MNHEY and CDR2 is SMNVEV (reference sequence). DNA of the CDR3: TGTGCCAGCAGTCCCACCACCCACCCAAACTATGGCTACACCTTC. This translates into CASSPTTHPNYGYTF.